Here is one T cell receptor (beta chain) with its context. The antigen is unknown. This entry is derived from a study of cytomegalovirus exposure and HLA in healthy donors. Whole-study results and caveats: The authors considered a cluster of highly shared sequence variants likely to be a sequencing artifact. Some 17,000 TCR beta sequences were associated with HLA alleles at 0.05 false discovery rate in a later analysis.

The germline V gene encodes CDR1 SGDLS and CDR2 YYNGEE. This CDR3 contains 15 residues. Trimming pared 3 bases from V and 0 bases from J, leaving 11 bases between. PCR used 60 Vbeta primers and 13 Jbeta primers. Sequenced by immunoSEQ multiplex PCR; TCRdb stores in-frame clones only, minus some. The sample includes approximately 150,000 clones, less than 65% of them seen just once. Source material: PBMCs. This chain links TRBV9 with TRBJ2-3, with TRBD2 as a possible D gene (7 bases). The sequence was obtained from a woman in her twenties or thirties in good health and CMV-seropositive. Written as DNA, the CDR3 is TGTGCCAGCAGCGGGGGGGGCGCTAGCACAGATACGCAGTATTTT. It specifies CASSGGGASTDTQYF.